One sample yielded the 18 T cell receptor beta chains listed below, sequenced in a study of blood T cell repertoires in COVID-19. Using immunoSEQ multiplex PCR, the repertoire was profiled, and TCRdb retains in-frame clones only, with some absent. The table records 90,000 to 120,000 clones, roughly 87% of them present only once. The sample taken for sequencing was peripheral blood. Receptors originate from a woman aged 55-69 years with acute or convalescent COVID-19.

The V and J genes are TRBV3-1 (or the pseudogene TRBV3-2) and TRBJ2-1; 12 bases line up with TRBD2. CDR1 and CDR2 from the germline V gene are LGHDT and YNNKEL (reference sequence). This CDR3 has 16 residues. The ends lost 4 bases at V and 4 bases at J; junction bases unmatched: 5. The CDR3 DNA follows: TGTGCCAGCAGCCGCCGAACTAGCGGGAGGTACAATGAGCAGTTCTTC. Amino acid sequence: CASSRRTSGRYNEQFF.

Comments on this clone: The limits of the CDR3 on the DNA are not certain, so only TCRdb's listed CDR3 is given. The CDR3: CASSFGTGAPRGEFF. V gene TRBV5-1 combines with J gene TRBJ2-1; TRBD1, the D gene given by the table, was not confirmed from the DNA. With termini counted, the CDR3 has 15 amino acids. The germline V gene has CDR1 SGHRS and CDR2 YFSETQ.

The chain recombines TRBV11-2 with TRBJ2-3, with 10 bases that match TRBD2. After removal of 3 bases from V and 0 bases from J, the junction contained 3 bases not matched to a gene. There are 16 residues in the CDR3. The germline V gene has CDR1 SGHAT and CDR2 FQNNGV. CDR3 protein: CASSLLAGASTDTQYF. The CDR3 nucleotides are TGTGCCAGCAGCTTGCTAGCGGGGGCTAGCACAGATACGCAGTATTTT.

This sequence joins TRBV27 and TRBJ2-2; D not certain. This CDR3 has 14 residues. The germline V gene encodes CDR1 MNHEY and CDR2 SMNVEV (reference sequence). V was shortened by 2 bases and J by 3 bases, with 7 bases between the two germline ends. The CDR3 DNA reads as TGTGCCAGCAGTTTAGGAGTGTACACCGGGGAGCTGTTTTTT. It specifies CASSLGVYTGELFF.

V usage is TRBV15 and J usage is TRBJ2-3, with 10 bases lining up with TRBD2. The CDR3 extends over 16 amino acids. Germline CDR1 reads LNHNV; CDR2 reads YYDKDF (reference sequence). The V segment lost 1 base and the J segment 4 bases; nucleotides outside the gene matches: 5. The CDR3 here is CATSRALAGDADTQYF. The CDR3 DNA follows: TGTGCCACCAGCAGAGCTCTAGCGGGAGACGCAGATACGCAGTATTTT. Full variable domain (remainder filled in from reference TRBV15 and TRBJ2-3): DAMVIQNPRYQVTQFGKPVTLSCSQTLNHNVMYWYQQKSSQAPKLLFHYYDKDFNNEADTPDNFQSRRPNTSFCFLDIRSPGLGDTAMYLCATSRALAGDADTQYFGPGTRLTVL.

The chain employs TRBV5-1 and TRBJ2-1; 15 positions match TRBD2. After removal of 4 bases from V and 1 base from J, the junction contained 6 bases not matched to a gene. CDR3 size: 18 residues. Germline lookup yields CDR1 SGHRS and CDR2 YFSETQ. CDR3 DNA sequence: TGCGCCAGCAGCAAGGGACTAGCGGGAGGCACTTCCTACAATGAGCAGTTCTTC. It yields the protein CASSKGLAGGTSYNEQFF.

This chain uses TRBV19 with TRBJ2-7; no reliable D call. The CDR3 consists of 13 residues. The germline V and J ends were trimmed by 5 bases and 5 bases, with 13 bases remaining between them. From germline, CDR1 is LNHDA and CDR2 SQIVND (reference sequence). CDR3: CASSPRVIHEQYF. In DNA, the CDR3 is TGTGCCAGTAGTCCCCGGGTTATCCACGAGCAGTACTTC.

V is TRBV6-5 and J is TRBJ2-5; 8 nucleotides match TRBD1. The length of the CDR3 is 15 residues. CDR1 MNHEY and CDR2 SVGAGI come from the germline V gene. V lost 4 bases to trimming and J lost 0 bases; unmatched junction nucleotides: 4. DNA of the CDR3: TGTGCCAGCAGTTCGCGACAGGGGAACCAAGAGACCCAGTACTTC. As protein: CASSSRQGNQETQYF.

The gene calls are TRBV2 and TRBJ2-1; 14 bases agree with TRBD2. The trim removed 8 bases at V and 9 bases at J, leaving 12 bases unmatched. This CDR3 spans 16 amino acids. The germline CDR1 and CDR2 sequences are SNHLY and FYNNEI. CDR3 nucleotides: TGTGCCAGCTCCCAAGGGACTAGCGGGAGAGGAGTTGAGCAGTTCTTC. It is translated as CASSQGTSGRGVEQFF.

The rearrangement joins TRBV18 to TRBJ2-2; 8 bases align to TRBD1. Germline V gives CDR1 KGHSH, CDR2 LQKENI. The V gene end was trimmed by 1 base and the J gene end by 7 bases; junction bases not matched to a gene: 8. The CDR3 covers 16 residues. The CDR3 reads CASSPLGTGSFGELFF. The DNA of the CDR3 is TGTGCCAGCTCACCACTCGGGACAGGCTCGTTCGGGGAGCTGTTTTTT. Full variable domain (rest looked up from reference TRBV18 and TRBJ2-2): NAGVMQNPRHLVRRRGQEARLRCSPMKGHSHVYWYRQLPEEGLKFMVYLQKENIIDESGMPKERFSAEFPKEGPSILRIQQVVRGDSAAYFCASSPLGTGSFGELFFGEGSRLTVL.

This rearrangement joins TRBV4-1 to TRBJ2-3; 9 bases agree with TRBD2. The J segment lost 5 bases and the V segment lost 1 base, leaving 7 bases of the junction unmatched. Germline V CDR1 and CDR2: MGHRA, YSYEKL. The CDR3 is 16 amino acids. The CDR3, as DNA: TGCGCCAGCAGCCAAGCGGCGGGAGGGCCTGGAGATACGCAGTATTTT. Translated: CASSQAAGGPGDTQYF.

This clone was recorded once. The chain uses TRBV11-3 and TRBJ2-1, with 8 nucleotides matching TRBD2. The length of the CDR3 is 13 residues. After removal of 5 bases from V and 9 bases from J, the junction contained 6 bases not matched to a gene. From germline, CDR1 is SGHNT and CDR2 YENEEA. CDR3 sequence reads: CASSPGTSGEQFF. CDR3 in DNA: TGTGCCAGCAGCCCTGGGACTAGTGGTGAGCAGTTCTTC.

This CDR3 reads CASSLLRGGQETQYF. CDR3 bases: TGCGCCAGCAGCCTACTTCGGGGAGGCCAAGAGACCCAGTACTTC. The chain carries TRBV5-1 and TRBJ2-5; D perhaps matches TRBD2 (6 bases). CDR1 is SGHRS, CDR2 YFSETQ, per germline. The V gene lost 4 bases and the J gene lost 1 base, with 14 bases spanning the gap. CDR3 length equals 15 residues.

The CDR3 DNA follows: TGTGCCAGCAGCGTAGGAGGCACTAGCGGGAGGAGTGAGCAGTTCTTC. It specifies CASSVGGTSGRSEQFF. The rearrangement joins TRBV9 to TRBJ2-1, with 12 bases that match TRBD2. Trimming at V came to 0 bases and at J to 9 bases, leaving 7 bases not matched to a gene. The CDR3 is made up of 16 amino acids. Germline values: CDR1 SGDLS, CDR2 YYNGEE.

V is TRBV6-5 and J is TRBJ1-6; no clear D. From germline, CDR1 is MNHEY and CDR2 SVGAGI. V gave up 6 bases and J gave up 5 bases, with 8 bases separating them. CDR3 length equals 13 residues. CDR3 coding DNA: TGTGCCAGCAGCGGCCTAGATAATTCACCCCTCCACTTT. As protein: CASSGLDNSPLHF.

J is TRBJ2-1 and V is TRBV18; 7 nucleotides line up with TRBD1. CDR1 KGHSH and CDR2 LQKENI come from the germline V gene. This CDR3 spans 14 amino acids. V dropped 2 bases and J dropped 9; count of bases not matched to a gene: 7. This chain's CDR3 is CASSPELQGIEQFF. CDR3 nucleotides: TGTGCCAGCTCACCAGAATTACAGGGGATTGAGCAGTTCTTC.

CDR3 in amino acids: CASSIGASQETQYF. The CDR3 bases are TGTGCCAGTAGTATAGGGGCGTCCCAAGAGACCCAGTACTTC. The chain couples TRBV19 to TRBJ2-5; no clear D gene. V was clipped by 1 base and J by 1 base, with 7 bases between them. The CDR3 sequence is 14 residues long. Germline V gene lookup returns CDR1 LNHDA and CDR2 SQIVND (reference sequence).

In this sample, this clone turned up once. The chain combines TRBV10-3 with TRBJ1-3; perhaps TRBD1 as D (6 bases). The CDR3 consists of 15 residues. Germline lookup yields CDR1 ENHRY and CDR2 SYGVKD. The V end was cut by 5 bases, the J end by 2 bases, with 13 bases between. The CDR3 nucleotides read TGTGCCATCAGTCGGGAAGGGGGTGCTGGAAACACCATATATTTT. Translated, it gives CAISREGGAGNTIYF.